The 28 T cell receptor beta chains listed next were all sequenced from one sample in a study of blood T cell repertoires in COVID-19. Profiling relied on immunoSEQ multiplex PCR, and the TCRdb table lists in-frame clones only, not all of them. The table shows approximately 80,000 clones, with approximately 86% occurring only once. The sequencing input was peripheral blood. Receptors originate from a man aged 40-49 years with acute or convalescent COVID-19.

This CDR3 reads CASSFGSGEKLFF. CDR3 nucleotide sequence: TGTGCCAGCAGCTTCGGGTCGGGGGAAAAACTGTTTTTT. The rearrangement joins TRBV7-9 to TRBJ1-4; the D is unclear. The CDR3 consists of 13 residues. CDR1 SEHNR and CDR2 FQNEAQ come from the germline V gene (reference sequence). V dropped 3 bases and J dropped 8 bases, with 10 bases sitting between them.

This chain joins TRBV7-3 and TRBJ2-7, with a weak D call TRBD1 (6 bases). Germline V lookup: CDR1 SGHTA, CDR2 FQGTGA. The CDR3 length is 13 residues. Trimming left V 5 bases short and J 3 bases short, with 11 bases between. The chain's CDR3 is CASSPQQGYEQYF. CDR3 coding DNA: TGTGCCAGCAGCCCCCAACAGGGCTACGAGCAGTACTTC.

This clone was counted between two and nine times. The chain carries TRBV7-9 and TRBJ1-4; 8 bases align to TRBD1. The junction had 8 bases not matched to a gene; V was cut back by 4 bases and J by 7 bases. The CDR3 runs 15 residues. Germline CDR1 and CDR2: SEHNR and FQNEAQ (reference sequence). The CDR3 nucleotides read TGTGCCAGCAGCTCAAATGGCAGGGGGCCTGAAAAACTGTTTTTT. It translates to CASSSNGRGPEKLFF. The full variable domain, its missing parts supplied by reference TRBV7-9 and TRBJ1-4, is DTGVSQNPRHKITKRGQNVTFRCDPISEHNRLYWYRQTLGQGPEFLTYFQNEAQLEKSRLLSDRFSAERPKGSFSTLEIQRTEQGDSAMYLCASSSNGRGPEKLFFGSGTQLSVL.

The CDR3 coding sequence is TGTGCCAGCAGCAATAACTTGAACACTGAAGCTTTCTTT. It yields the protein CASSNNLNTEAFF. The J gene is TRBJ1-1, the V gene TRBV7-2; D remains unclear. The ends were cut back, 5 bases at V and 0 bases at J, with 7 bases in the middle. Germline CDR1 is SGHTA and CDR2 is FQGNSA. This CDR3 spans 13 amino acids.

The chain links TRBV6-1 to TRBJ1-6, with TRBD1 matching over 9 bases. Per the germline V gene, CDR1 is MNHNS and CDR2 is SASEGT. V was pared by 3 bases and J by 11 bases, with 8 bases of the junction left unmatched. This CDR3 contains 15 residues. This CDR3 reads CASSEDTGGRAPLHF. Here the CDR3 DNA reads TGTGCCAGCAGTGAGGATACAGGGGGCAGGGCACCCCTCCACTTT.

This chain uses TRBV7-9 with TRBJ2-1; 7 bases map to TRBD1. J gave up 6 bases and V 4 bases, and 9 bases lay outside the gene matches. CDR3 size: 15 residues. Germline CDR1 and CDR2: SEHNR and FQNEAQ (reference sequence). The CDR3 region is CASSWGQHAGNEQFF. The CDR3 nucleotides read TGTGCCAGCAGCTGGGGACAGCACGCGGGCAATGAGCAGTTCTTC.

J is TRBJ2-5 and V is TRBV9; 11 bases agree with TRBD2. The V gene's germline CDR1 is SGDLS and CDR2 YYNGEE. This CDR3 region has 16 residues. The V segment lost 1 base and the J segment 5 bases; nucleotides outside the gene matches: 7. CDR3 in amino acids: CASSVSASGGWETQYF. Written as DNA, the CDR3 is TGTGCCAGCAGCGTAAGCGCTAGCGGGGGGTGGGAGACCCAGTACTTC.

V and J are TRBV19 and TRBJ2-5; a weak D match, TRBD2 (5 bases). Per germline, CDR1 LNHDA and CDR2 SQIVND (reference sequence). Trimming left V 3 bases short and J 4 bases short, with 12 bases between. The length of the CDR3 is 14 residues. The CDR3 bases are TGTGCCAGTAGTATCTCGAGGGTGGGAGAGACCCAGTACTTC. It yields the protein CASSISRVGETQYF.

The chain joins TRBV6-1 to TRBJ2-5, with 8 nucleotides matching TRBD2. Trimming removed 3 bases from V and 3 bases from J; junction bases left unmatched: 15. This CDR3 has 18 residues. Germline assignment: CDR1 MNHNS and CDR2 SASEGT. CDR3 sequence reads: CASSDRRLGGRSKETQYF. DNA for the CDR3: TGTGCCAGCAGTGACAGAAGGCTGGGCGGGAGGTCGAAAGAGACCCAGTACTTC.

CDR3 region: CASSQGRNTEAFF. In DNA form, the CDR3 reads TGTGCCAGCAGCCAAGGCAGGAACACTGAAGCTTTCTTT. The rearrangement joins TRBV14 to TRBJ1-1; D gene unclear. There are 13 residues in the CDR3. Between the trimmed V and J ends, which lost 1 base and 1 base, there was a span of 4 bases. Looked up from germline, CDR1 is SGHDN and CDR2 is FVKESK.

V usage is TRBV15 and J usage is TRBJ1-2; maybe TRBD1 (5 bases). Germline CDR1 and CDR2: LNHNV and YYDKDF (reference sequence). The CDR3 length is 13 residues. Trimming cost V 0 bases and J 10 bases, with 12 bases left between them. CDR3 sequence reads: CATSRDRQPAYTF. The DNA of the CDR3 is TGTGCCACCAGCAGAGATCGACAGCCAGCCTACACCTTC.

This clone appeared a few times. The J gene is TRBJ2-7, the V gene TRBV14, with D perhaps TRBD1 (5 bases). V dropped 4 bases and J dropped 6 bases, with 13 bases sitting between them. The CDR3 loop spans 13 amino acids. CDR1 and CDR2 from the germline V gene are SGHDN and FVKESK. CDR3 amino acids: CASSPLAGPEQYF. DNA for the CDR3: TGTGCCAGCAGCCCACTCGCAGGGCCCGAGCAGTACTTC.

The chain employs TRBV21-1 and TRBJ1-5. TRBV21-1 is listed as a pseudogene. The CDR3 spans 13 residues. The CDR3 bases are TGTGCCAAGGGACGGGAGGGCAATCAGCCCCAGCATTTT. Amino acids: CAKGREGNQPQHF.

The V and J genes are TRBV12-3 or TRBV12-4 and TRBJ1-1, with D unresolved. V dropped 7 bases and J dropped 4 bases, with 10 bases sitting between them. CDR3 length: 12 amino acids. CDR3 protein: CASTPTATEAFF. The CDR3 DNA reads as TGTGCCAGCACCCCGACTGCCACTGAAGCTTTCTTT.

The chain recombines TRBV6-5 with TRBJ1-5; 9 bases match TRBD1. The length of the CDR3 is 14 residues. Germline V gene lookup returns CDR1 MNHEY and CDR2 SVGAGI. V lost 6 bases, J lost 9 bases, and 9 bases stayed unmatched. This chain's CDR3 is CASSSDRGSRPQHF. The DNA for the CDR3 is TGTGCCAGCAGCTCGGACAGGGGCAGCAGGCCCCAGCATTTT.

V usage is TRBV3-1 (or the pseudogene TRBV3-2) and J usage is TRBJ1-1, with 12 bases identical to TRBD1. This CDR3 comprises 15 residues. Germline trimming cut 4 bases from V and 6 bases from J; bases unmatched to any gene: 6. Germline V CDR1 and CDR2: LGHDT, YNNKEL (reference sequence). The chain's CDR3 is CASSPPGQGAAEAFF. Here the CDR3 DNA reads TGTGCCAGCAGCCCTCCGGGACAGGGGGCGGCTGAAGCTTTCTTT.

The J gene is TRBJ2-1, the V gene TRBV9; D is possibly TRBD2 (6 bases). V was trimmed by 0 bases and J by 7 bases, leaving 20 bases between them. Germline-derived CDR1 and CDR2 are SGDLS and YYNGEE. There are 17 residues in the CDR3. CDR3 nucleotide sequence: TGTGCCAGCAGCGTAGGGGCCTTAGCGGACCTAGGAAATGAGCAGTTCTTC. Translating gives CASSVGALADLGNEQFF.

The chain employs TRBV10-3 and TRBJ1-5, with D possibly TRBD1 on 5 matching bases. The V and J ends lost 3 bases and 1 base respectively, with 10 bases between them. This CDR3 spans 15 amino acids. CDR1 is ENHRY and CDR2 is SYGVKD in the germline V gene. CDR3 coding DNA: TGTGCCATCAGTGACAGCAGACAGAGCAATCAGCCCCAGCATTTT. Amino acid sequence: CAISDSRQSNQPQHF.

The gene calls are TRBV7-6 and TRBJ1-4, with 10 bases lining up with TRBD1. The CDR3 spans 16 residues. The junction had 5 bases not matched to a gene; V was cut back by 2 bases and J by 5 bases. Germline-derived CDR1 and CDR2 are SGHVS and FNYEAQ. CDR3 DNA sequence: TGTGCCAGCAGCTTAATGCCGGGACAGGGGAATGAAAAACTGTTTTTT. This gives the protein CASSLMPGQGNEKLFF.

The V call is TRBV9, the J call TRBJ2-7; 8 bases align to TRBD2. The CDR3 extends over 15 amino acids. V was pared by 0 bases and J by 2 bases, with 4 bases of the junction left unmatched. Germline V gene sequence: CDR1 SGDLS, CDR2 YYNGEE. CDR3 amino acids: CASSVGGRSPYEQYF. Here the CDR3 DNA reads TGTGCCAGCAGCGTAGGCGGGAGGTCTCCCTACGAGCAGTACTTC.

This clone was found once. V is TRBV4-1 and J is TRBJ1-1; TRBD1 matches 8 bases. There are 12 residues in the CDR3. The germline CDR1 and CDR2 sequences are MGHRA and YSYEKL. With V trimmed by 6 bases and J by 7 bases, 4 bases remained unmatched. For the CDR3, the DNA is TGCGCCAGCAGACAGGGGGTAAGTGAAGCTTTCTTT. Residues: CASRQGVSEAFF.

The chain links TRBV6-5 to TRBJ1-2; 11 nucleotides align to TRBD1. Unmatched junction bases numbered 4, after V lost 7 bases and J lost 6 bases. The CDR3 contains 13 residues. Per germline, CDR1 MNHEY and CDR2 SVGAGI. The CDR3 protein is CASTRDRGDGYTF. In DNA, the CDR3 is TGTGCCAGCACCCGGGACAGGGGGGATGGCTACACCTTC.

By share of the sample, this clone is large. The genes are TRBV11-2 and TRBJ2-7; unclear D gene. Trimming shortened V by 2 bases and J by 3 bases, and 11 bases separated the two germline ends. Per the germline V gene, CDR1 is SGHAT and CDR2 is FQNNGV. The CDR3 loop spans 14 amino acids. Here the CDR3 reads CASSLYTENYEQYF. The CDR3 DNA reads TGTGCCAGCAGCTTATATACAGAGAACTACGAGCAGTACTTC.

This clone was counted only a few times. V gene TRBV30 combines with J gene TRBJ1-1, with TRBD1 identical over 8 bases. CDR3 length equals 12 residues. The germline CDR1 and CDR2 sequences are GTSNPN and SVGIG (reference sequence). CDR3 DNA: TGTGCAACGGACAGGGTAGACACTGAAGCTTTCTTT. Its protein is CATDRVDTEAFF.

As DNA, the CDR3 is TGTGCCAGCAGCGTAGGCGGAACGAGCTCTGGAAACACCATATATTTT. This sequence encodes CASSVGGTSSGNTIYF. The chain employs TRBV9 and TRBJ1-3; D gene ambiguous. The CDR3 covers 16 residues. Deletions cut 0 bases from V and 0 bases from J, with 10 bases between. Germline V lookup: CDR1 SGDLS, CDR2 YYNGEE.

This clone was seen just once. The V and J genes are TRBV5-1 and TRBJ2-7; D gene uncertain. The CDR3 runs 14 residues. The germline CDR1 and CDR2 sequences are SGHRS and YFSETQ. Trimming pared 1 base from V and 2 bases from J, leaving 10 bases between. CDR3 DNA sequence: TGCGCCAGCAGCTTGCTACCCGTGGCCTACGAGCAGTACTTC. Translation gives CASSLLPVAYEQYF. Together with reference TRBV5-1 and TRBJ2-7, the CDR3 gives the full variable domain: KAGVTQTPRYLIKTRGQQVTLSCSPISGHRSVSWYQQTPGQGLQFLFEYFSETQRNKGNFPGRFSGRQFSNSRSEMNVSTLELGDSALYLCASSLLPVAYEQYFGPGTRLTVT.

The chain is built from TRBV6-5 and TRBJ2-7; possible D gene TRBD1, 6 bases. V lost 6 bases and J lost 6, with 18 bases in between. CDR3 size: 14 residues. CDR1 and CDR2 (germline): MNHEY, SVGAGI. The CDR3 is CASSHSSQGSEQYF. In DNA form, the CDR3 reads TGTGCCAGCAGCCATTCCTCCCAGGGGTCCGAGCAGTACTTC.

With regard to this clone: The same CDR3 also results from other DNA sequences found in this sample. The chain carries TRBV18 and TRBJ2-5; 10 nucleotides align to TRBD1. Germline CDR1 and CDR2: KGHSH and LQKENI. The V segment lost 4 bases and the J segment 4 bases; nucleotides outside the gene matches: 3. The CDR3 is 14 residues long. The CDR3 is CASSLDRGRETQYF. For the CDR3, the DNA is TGTGCCAGCTCACTAGACAGGGGGCGAGAGACCCAGTACTTC.